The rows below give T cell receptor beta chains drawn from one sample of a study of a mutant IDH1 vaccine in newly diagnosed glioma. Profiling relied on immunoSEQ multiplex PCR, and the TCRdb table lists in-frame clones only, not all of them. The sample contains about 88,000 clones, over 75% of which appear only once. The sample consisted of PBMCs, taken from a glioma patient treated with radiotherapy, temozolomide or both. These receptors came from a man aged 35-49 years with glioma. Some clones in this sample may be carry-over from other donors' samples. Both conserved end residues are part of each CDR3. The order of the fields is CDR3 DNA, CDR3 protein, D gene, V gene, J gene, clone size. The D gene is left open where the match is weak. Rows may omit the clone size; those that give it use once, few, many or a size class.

CDR3nt: TGCGCCACCTCGGCGGGGGCCCAAGATACGCAGTATTTT; CDR3aa: CATSAGAQDTQYF; d_gene: NA; v_gene: TRBV5-1; j_gene: TRBJ2-3; abundance: NA
CDR3nt: TGTGCCTGGAGTGTCACTGACAGGGCCGAGCAGTACTTC; CDR3aa: CAWSVTDRAEQYF; d_gene: TRBD1; v_gene: TRBV30; j_gene: TRBJ2-7; abundance: NA
CDR3nt: TGTGCCAGCTTGGACGGTAGCGGGGACCAAGAGACCCAGTACTTC; CDR3aa: CASLDGSGDQETQYF; d_gene: TRBD2; v_gene: TRBV5-4; j_gene: TRBJ2-5; abundance: NA
CDR3nt: TGTGCCAGCAGTTCCCCCGGGTCCGCTTTCTTT; CDR3aa: CASSSPGSAFF; d_gene: NA; v_gene: TRBV6-5; j_gene: TRBJ1-1; abundance: few
CDR3nt: TGTGCCAGCAGTTCCCCAGCATACAGGGCCGGGGAGCTGTTTTTT; CDR3aa: CASSSPAYRAGELFF; d_gene: NA; v_gene: TRBV6-5; j_gene: TRBJ2-2; abundance: NA
CDR3nt: TGTGCCAGCAGTTACCTAGCCGCCTCTGGAAACACCATATATTTT; CDR3aa: CASSYLAASGNTIYF; d_gene: NA; v_gene: TRBV6-5; j_gene: TRBJ1-3; abundance: NA
CDR3nt: TGTGCCAGCAGTGAATCTGCCTACTCACCCCTCCACTTT; CDR3aa: CASSESAYSPLHF; d_gene: NA; v_gene: TRBV6-4; j_gene: TRBJ1-6; abundance: many
CDR3nt: TGTGCCAGCAGTCGGGACACCAGCTCCTACAATGAGCAGTTCTTC; CDR3aa: CASSRDTSSYNEQFF; d_gene: NA; v_gene: TRBV7-9; j_gene: TRBJ2-1; abundance: NA
CDR3nt: TGTGCCAGCAGCTTGGGACAGGGGGCTCAGCCCCAGCATTTT; CDR3aa: CASSLGQGAQPQHF; d_gene: TRBD1; v_gene: TRBV5-6; j_gene: TRBJ1-5; abundance: NA
CDR3nt: TGTGCCAGCTCCCTTGGGGGGGAGCAGTACTTC; CDR3aa: CASSLGGEQYF; d_gene: NA; v_gene: TRBV2; j_gene: TRBJ2-7; abundance: once
CDR3nt: TGTGCCTGGTGTCCGGGACTAGCAGACCAAGAGACCCAGTACTTC; CDR3aa: CAWCPGLADQETQYF; d_gene: TRBD2; v_gene: TRBV30; j_gene: TRBJ2-5; abundance: NA
CDR3nt: TGCGCCAGCAGGGATCTGGCTAATGAAAAACTGTTTTTT; CDR3aa: CASRDLANEKLFF; d_gene: NA; v_gene: TRBV10-2; j_gene: TRBJ1-4; abundance: NA
CDR3nt: TGTGCCAGTAGTATAGCATTGGGGGTTAACTATGGCTACACCTTC; CDR3aa: CASSIALGVNYGYTF; d_gene: NA; v_gene: TRBV19; j_gene: TRBJ1-2; abundance: NA
CDR3nt: TGTGCCAGCTCACCCGGGACAGGGCCCTACGAGCAGTACTTC; CDR3aa: CASSPGTGPYEQYF; d_gene: TRBD1; v_gene: TRBV18; j_gene: TRBJ2-7; abundance: NA
CDR3nt: TGTGCCAGCAGTGGGACAGGCCAAGAGACCCAGTACTTC; CDR3aa: CASSGTGQETQYF; d_gene: TRBD1; v_gene: TRBV2; j_gene: TRBJ2-5; abundance: NA
CDR3nt: TGTGCCAGCAGCACAGGGCACACTGAAGCTTTCTTT; CDR3aa: CASSTGHTEAFF; d_gene: NA; v_gene: TRBV6-5; j_gene: TRBJ1-1; abundance: NA
CDR3nt: TGTGCCAGCAGGATTGGGGGGTCCCCCTACGAGCAGTACTTC; CDR3aa: CASRIGGSPYEQYF; d_gene: NA; v_gene: TRBV6-5; j_gene: TRBJ2-7; abundance: NA
CDR3nt: TGTGCCAGCAGCCGTCCGGAGGCGGGGATCAACAATGAGCAGTTCTTC; CDR3aa: CASSRPEAGINNEQFF; d_gene: NA; v_gene: TRBV4-2; j_gene: TRBJ2-1; abundance: NA
CDR3nt: TGCGCCAGCAGTAGGACAGAACAAGGGAATAATGAAAAACTGTTTTTT; CDR3aa: CASSRTEQGNNEKLFF; d_gene: NA; v_gene: TRBV10-2; j_gene: TRBJ1-4; abundance: NA
CDR3nt: TGCGCCAGCAGCTTGGATGCGTTTCGTGATTCACCCCTCCACTTT; CDR3aa: CASSLDAFRDSPLHF; d_gene: NA; v_gene: TRBV5-1; j_gene: TRBJ1-6; abundance: NA
CDR3nt: TGTGCCAGCTCACAAATGGGACTGAGCTCCTACGAGCAGTACTTC; CDR3aa: CASSQMGLSSYEQYF; d_gene: NA; v_gene: TRBV18; j_gene: TRBJ2-7; abundance: NA
CDR3nt: TGTGCCAGCTCACGCGGGGAGCGGGGAATCACAGATACGCAGTATTTT; CDR3aa: CASSRGERGITDTQYF; d_gene: TRBD2; v_gene: TRBV18; j_gene: TRBJ2-3; abundance: NA
CDR3nt: TGTGCCAGCAGCTTAGTACAAGAGACCCAGTACTTC; CDR3aa: CASSLVQETQYF; d_gene: NA; v_gene: TRBV7-6; j_gene: TRBJ2-5; abundance: NA
CDR3nt: TGCGCCAGCAGCTTTACCGAGAGCACAGATACGCAGTATTTT; CDR3aa: CASSFTESTDTQYF; d_gene: NA; v_gene: TRBV5-1; j_gene: TRBJ2-3; abundance: NA
CDR3nt: TGTGCCAGCTCATTTACCAAGGACAGAGGCATGAACACTGAAGCTTTCTTT; CDR3aa: CASSFTKDRGMNTEAFF; d_gene: NA; v_gene: TRBV18; j_gene: TRBJ1-1; abundance: NA
CDR3nt: TGTGCCAGCAGCTTGCGCGCTGGCAATCAGCCCCAGCATTTT; CDR3aa: CASSLRAGNQPQHF; d_gene: NA; v_gene: TRBV5-8; j_gene: TRBJ1-5; abundance: NA
CDR3nt: TGTGCCAGCAGCCAAGATCCGGGGGCGGCTAATGAAAAACTGTTTTTT; CDR3aa: CASSQDPGAANEKLFF; d_gene: NA; v_gene: TRBV4-2; j_gene: TRBJ1-4; abundance: NA
CDR3nt: TGTGCCAGCACCAGGGGGGCCGACTCCTACAATGAGCAGTTCTTC; CDR3aa: CASTRGADSYNEQFF; d_gene: NA; v_gene: TRBV6-5; j_gene: TRBJ2-1; abundance: few
CDR3nt: TGCGCCAGCAGCTTGGAAGAGACCCAGTACTTC; CDR3aa: CASSLEETQYF; d_gene: NA; v_gene: TRBV5-1; j_gene: TRBJ2-5; abundance: few
CDR3nt: TGTGCCAGCAGCAGGGGGTGGAGTTACAATGAGCAGTTCTTC; CDR3aa: CASSRGWSYNEQFF; d_gene: NA; v_gene: TRBV7-2; j_gene: TRBJ2-1; abundance: NA